The 27 T cell receptor beta chains given below trace back to one sample, sequenced in a study of shared clonotypes between healthy human individuals. Method: immunoSEQ multiplex PCR; TCRdb's copy keeps in-frame clones and lacks some. The repertoire holds over a million clones, with around three quarters as singletons. The source material was memory CD4+ T cells from PBMCs. Documented subset: CD45RA-negative fraction. Receptor source: a young man in good health. Some clones in this sample may be carry-over from other donors' samples.

This chain joins TRBV4-2 and TRBJ1-4, with a weak D call TRBD1 (5 bases). Germline CDR1 LGHNA, CDR2 YNFKEQ. Trimming stripped 7 bases from V and 0 bases from J, with 15 bases between. This CDR3 contains 16 residues. CDR3 residues: CASTLQGAATNEKLFF. The DNA for the CDR3 is TGTGCCAGCACTCTGCAAGGGGCTGCAACTAATGAAAAACTGTTTTTT.

The chain joins TRBV4-3 to TRBJ2-1; TRBD1 matches 9 bases. The CDR3 loop spans 16 amino acids. The V gene end was trimmed by 4 bases and the J gene end by 9 bases; junction bases not matched to a gene: 13. CDR1 and CDR2 from the germline V gene are LGHNA and YSLEER. The CDR3 protein is CASSLKHGTGRSEQFF. In DNA form, the CDR3 reads TGCGCCAGCAGCCTTAAGCATGGGACAGGGAGGAGTGAGCAGTTCTTC.

About this clone itself: Relative to the germline gene, one junction end is altered; a read error may explain this. The chain combines TRBV9 with TRBJ2-7; D is unresolved. This CDR3 contains 16 residues. Germline V CDR1 and CDR2: SGDLS, YYNGEE. The CDR3 region has the DNA TGTGCCAGCAGCCCCCGCGAGCCAACACAACCCTACAAGCAGTACTTC. Its translation: CASSPREPTQPYKQYF.

In this sample, this clone turned up many times. The same CDR3 arises from other DNA sequences in this sample as well. The V call is TRBV7-2, the J call TRBJ1-5; D ambiguous. Trimming stripped 2 bases from V and 5 bases from J, with 4 bases between. The CDR3 runs to 12 residues. Germline CDR1 is SGHTA and CDR2 is FQGNSA. The CDR3 loop is CASSLRDQPQHF. The DNA for the CDR3 is TGTGCCAGCAGCTTAAGGGATCAGCCCCAGCATTTT.

The chain combines TRBV28 with TRBJ2-1; D may match TRBD1 or TRBD2 (5 bases each). The V gene's germline CDR1 is MDHEN and CDR2 SYDVKM. V was trimmed by 5 bases and J by 5 bases, leaving 19 bases between them. The CDR3 is made up of 16 amino acids. Written as DNA, the CDR3 is TGTGCCAGCAGTGGGACGTTTGGGGGAGTAGACAATGAGCAGTTCTTC. It translates to CASSGTFGGVDNEQFF. Drawing the rest from reference TRBV28 and TRBJ2-1, the complete variable domain is DVKVTQSSRYLVKRTGEKVFLECVQDMDHENMFWYRQDPGLGLRLIYFSYDVKMKEKGDIPEGYSVSREKKERFSLILESASTNQTSMYLCASSGTFGGVDNEQFFGPGTRLTVL.

The chain joins TRBV6-1 to TRBJ1-2; D unresolved. The CDR3 length is 15 residues. Per the germline V gene, CDR1 is MNHNS and CDR2 is SASEGT. Trimming cost V 1 base and J 7 bases, with 16 bases left between them. Here the CDR3 reads CASSEGHPSVIGYTF. The DNA for the CDR3 is TGTGCCAGCAGTGAAGGTCATCCTTCGGTGATTGGCTACACCTTC.

The chain uses TRBV20-1 and TRBJ2-5; D uncertain. This CDR3 has 10 residues. Trimming took 4 bases from V and 4 from J, leaving 4 bases between them. Germline lookup yields CDR1 DFQATT and CDR2 SNEGSKA (reference sequence). The CDR3 reads CSAILETQYF. The CDR3 nucleotides are TGCAGTGCTATCCTAGAGACCCAGTACTTC.

The V call is TRBV20-1, the J call TRBJ1-1; D gene ambiguous. The V end was cut by 8 bases, the J end by 8 bases, with 15 bases between. Germline assignment: CDR1 DFQATT and CDR2 SNEGSKA (reference sequence). The CDR3 runs to 11 residues. This chain's CDR3 is CSTDAGPEAFF. CDR3 sequence (DNA): TGCAGTACAGATGCGGGCCCCGAAGCTTTCTTT.

To note about this clone: Other DNA sequences in this specimen translate into the identical CDR3. The chain uses TRBV18 and TRBJ2-5, with D unresolved. Germline loops: CDR1 KGHSH, CDR2 LQKENI. This CDR3 region has 12 residues. V shed 6 bases and J shed 5 bases, with 10 bases lying between them. CDR3: CASSPSRETQYF. The CDR3 DNA is TGTGCCAGCTCCCCTTCCCGGGAGACCCAGTACTTC.

V gene TRBV18 combines with J gene TRBJ1-2; the D is unclear. CDR1 KGHSH and CDR2 LQKENI come from the germline V gene. This CDR3 region has 15 residues. V lost 3 bases and J 5 bases, leaving 16 bases between the germline ends. CDR3 sequence reads: CASSPPTDPHYGYTF. CDR3 nucleotide sequence: TGTGCCAGCTCACCCCCCACCGATCCTCATTATGGCTACACCTTC.

As for this clone: It is unclear where the CDR3 begins or ends on the DNA, so no DNA is shown, and the CDR3 is as TCRdb lists it. CDR3 sequence reads: CASSRDRTLKRPSTSKETQYF. The chain carries TRBV2 and TRBJ2-5; TRBD1 is the table's D call and was not checked against the DNA. Including both end residues, the CDR3 is 21 amino acids long. Germline V gene sequence: CDR1 SNHLY, CDR2 FYNNEI.

As for this clone: Other DNA sequences in this sample translate to the same CDR3. This chain links TRBV5-1 with TRBJ2-7; D ambiguous. Trimming stripped 2 bases from V and 2 bases from J, with 14 bases between. The CDR3 has 15 residues. In germline, CDR1 is SGHRS, CDR2 YFSETQ. In DNA, the CDR3 is TGCGCCAGCAGCTTAGGCCGAACCGGAACCTACGAGCAGTACTTC. As protein: CASSLGRTGTYEQYF.

This clone was counted many times. This chain uses TRBV9 with TRBJ2-5; tentative D call: TRBD2 (5 bases). Germline CDR1 reads SGDLS; CDR2 reads YYNGEE. This CDR3 comprises 17 residues. V dropped 0 bases and J dropped 0 bases, with 15 bases sitting between them. DNA for the CDR3: TGTGCCAGCAGCGTAGGGGTAAGCGGTCCCGACCAAGAGACCCAGTACTTC. This encodes CASSVGVSGPDQETQYF.

The J gene is TRBJ2-3, the V gene TRBV4-2, with a tentative D call TRBD2 (5 bases). CDR3 length: 17 amino acids. The V end lost 1 base, the J end lost 1 base, and 15 bases lay between the germline ends. Germline values: CDR1 LGHNA, CDR2 YNFKEQ. Here the CDR3 reads CASSQAAGQLGTDTQYF. In DNA, the CDR3 is TGTGCCAGCAGCCAAGCGGCGGGCCAATTGGGCACAGATACGCAGTATTTT.

This chain connects TRBV4-1 to TRBJ2-5; D possibly corresponds to TRBD2 (5 bases). Trimming shortened V by 4 bases and J by 5 bases, and 20 bases separated the two germline ends. The V gene's germline CDR1 is MGHRA and CDR2 YSYEKL. The CDR3 contains 16 residues. CDR3: CASSPTTMRAGETQYF. The CDR3 DNA is TGCGCCAGCAGCCCCACGACTATGAGGGCCGGGGAGACCCAGTACTTC.

This chain connects TRBV4-3 to TRBJ1-5; no reliable D call. Between the trimmed V and J ends, which lost 0 bases and 0 bases, there was a span of 15 bases. The CDR3 is 18 amino acids. The V gene's germline CDR1 is LGHNA and CDR2 YSLEER. Written as DNA, the CDR3 is TGCGCCAGCAGCCAAGACGACACTCGGGGTTGTAGCAATCAGCCCCAGCATTTT. It is translated as CASSQDDTRGCSNQPQHF.

The chain has TRBV6-1 and TRBJ1-1; D gene unclear. The V gene lost 2 bases and the J gene lost 5 bases, with 9 bases spanning the gap. This CDR3 spans 13 amino acids. Germline V gives CDR1 MNHNS, CDR2 SASEGT. In DNA form, the CDR3 reads TGTGCCAGCAGTGAAAGTCGGGGTACTGAAGCTTTCTTT. Protein: CASSESRGTEAFF.

The chain uses TRBV30 and TRBJ2-1; possible D gene TRBD1, 5 bases. Germline assignment: CDR1 GTSNPN and CDR2 SVGIG (reference sequence). CDR3 length equals 15 residues. Trimming cost V 0 bases and J 5 bases, with 14 bases left between them. The CDR3 nucleotides are TGTGCCTGGAGTGTGGGGCAGGCGGTCGACAATGAGCAGTTCTTC. It encodes CAWSVGQAVDNEQFF.

The chain links TRBV28 to TRBJ1-2; D call uncertain. This CDR3 has 12 residues. V lost 2 bases, J lost 4 bases, and 5 bases lay in between. Germline V lookup: CDR1 MDHEN, CDR2 SYDVKM. CDR3 nucleotides: TGTGCCAGCAGTTTAGCTCTCTATGGCTACACCTTC. It yields the protein CASSLALYGYTF.

The genes are TRBV28 and TRBJ1-2; 9 bases agree with TRBD1. V lost 5 bases and J lost 4; bases outside the gene matches: 5. From germline, CDR1 is MDHEN and CDR2 SYDVKM. CDR3 length equals 14 residues. DNA of the CDR3: TGTGCCAGCAGTACGCGGGGACAGGGCTATGGCTACACCTTC. Protein sequence: CASSTRGQGYGYTF.

V usage is TRBV5-1 and J usage is TRBJ2-3; a possible D gene is TRBD1 (8 bases). This CDR3 contains 15 residues. The germline V gene has CDR1 SGHRS and CDR2 YFSETQ. Trimming stripped 3 bases from V and 5 bases from J, with 16 bases between. CDR3 sequence (DNA): TGCGCCAGCAGCTATGGACAGGGAGGGGGAGATACGCAGTATTTT. Translating it yields CASSYGQGGGDTQYF. The full variable domain, with the rest looked up from reference TRBV5-1 and TRBJ2-3, is KAGVTQTPRYLIKTRGQQVTLSCSPISGHRSVSWYQQTPGQGLQFLFEYFSETQRNKGNFPGRFSGRQFSNSRSEMNVSTLELGDSALYLCASSYGQGGGDTQYFGPGTRLTVL.

The V gene is TRBV5-1, the J gene TRBJ2-3; D uncertain. The germline V and J ends were trimmed by 1 base and 1 base, with 7 bases remaining between them. The CDR3 length is 14 residues. Germline V gene lookup returns CDR1 SGHRS and CDR2 YFSETQ. In DNA, the CDR3 is TGCGCCAGCAGCTTGACCGCTGGCACAGATACGCAGTATTTT. Encoded protein: CASSLTAGTDTQYF.

The CDR3 DNA sequence: TGTGCCAGCAGCTTGTCTGGGGGGCTCGGCTATGGCTACACCTTC. Protein product: CASSLSGGLGYGYTF. This chain joins TRBV5-4 and TRBJ1-2; D is possibly TRBD1 (6 bases). The germline V gene has CDR1 SGHNT and CDR2 YYREEE (reference sequence). The V end lost 1 base, the J end lost 4 bases, and 14 bases lay between the germline ends. The CDR3 extends over 15 amino acids.

The chain recombines TRBV28 with TRBJ2-7; TRBD2 aligns across 15 bases. With 4 bases clipped from V and 4 bases from J, the junction kept 5 bases outside the gene matches. Germline CDR1 and CDR2: MDHEN and SYDVKM. The CDR3 extends over 16 amino acids. CDR3 DNA: TGTGCCAGCAGTTCCTCTGGGACTAGCGGGAGGTACGAGCAGTACTTC. It specifies CASSSSGTSGRYEQYF.

The genes are TRBV2 and TRBJ1-2; tentative D call: TRBD1 (6 bases). The CDR3 is 13 residues long. CDR1 and CDR2 from the germline V gene are SNHLY and FYNNEI. V was clipped by 8 bases and J by 4 bases, with 14 bases between them. The CDR3 nucleotides are TGTGCCAGCGGGCTGAAACAGGGCTATGGCTACACCTTC. Protein product: CASGLKQGYGYTF. Variable domain in full (rest from reference TRBV2 and TRBJ1-2): EPEVTQTPSHQVTQMGQEVILRCVPISNHLYFYWYRQILGQKVEFLVSFYNNEISEKSEIFDDQFSVERPDGSNFTLKIRSTKLEDSAMYFCASGLKQGYGYTFGSGTRLTVV.

The V and J genes are TRBV29-1 and TRBJ2-3, with a tentative D call TRBD2 (5 bases). The germline gives CDR1 SQVTM, CDR2 ANQGSEA. The CDR3 has 13 residues. V was trimmed by 4 bases and J by 8 bases, leaving 16 bases between them. CDR3 coding DNA: TGCAGCGTTGCTTCAGGAGGAGGAACTACGCAGTATTTT. As protein: CSVASGGGTTQYF.

V gene TRBV28 combines with J gene TRBJ2-1; 11 positions agree with TRBD1. The CDR3 totals 14 residues. Germline CDR1 is MDHEN and CDR2 is SYDVKM. V gave up 4 bases and J gave up 15 bases; unmatched junction bases: 11. In DNA form, the CDR3 reads TGTGCCAGCAGTTCGGGACAGGGGGGTATCCTTCGGTTCTTC. Residues: CASSSGQGGILRFF.